Shown below are 2 T cell receptor beta chains from a single sample sequenced in a study of metastatic and nonmetastatic thyroid tumors. TCRdb re-analyzed the PCR reads through MiXCR. The sample holds 23,000 or so clones, just over 20% seen once. Patients underwent thyroid surgery, and none had received any treatment before it. The sequenced sample was blood. Receptor source: a female donor with papillary thyroid cancer or a benign thyroid nodule (not recorded which). Some clones in this sample may be carry-over from other donors' samples.

The table lists this clone with many counts. The chain is built from TRBV28 and TRBJ2-1; no clear D gene. The V and J ends lost 0 bases and 6 bases respectively, with 6 bases between them. CDR3 size: 13 residues. Germline-derived CDR1 and CDR2 are MDHEN and SYDVKM. The CDR3 bases are TGTGCCAGCAGTTTATGGGGCTCCAATGAGCAGTTCTTC. Its protein product is CASSLWGSNEQFF.

This clone appeared a few times. One end of the junction is discordant with germline, which a read error may explain. J is TRBJ2-7 and V is TRBV27; TRBD2 matches 7 bases. This CDR3 spans 16 amino acids. The germline CDR1 and CDR2 sequences are MNHEY and SMNVEV (reference sequence). In nucleotides, the CDR3 is TGTGCCAGCAGTAAGGTCTCTAGCGGTAGCTCCTACGATCAGTACTTC. Its protein is CASSKVSSGSSYDQYF.